Presented here are 8 T cell receptor beta chains from one specimen sequenced in a study of blood T cell repertoires in COVID-19. Repertoires were generated with immunoSEQ multiplex PCR, while TCRdb's copy carries only in-frame clones and drops some. This repertoire shows 200,000 to 250,000 clones, 84% found once; its top ten account for 1.8%. Material: PBMCs or T cells enriched from blood (not recorded which). Receptors were obtained from a man in his sixties who had recovered from COVID-19.

This clone was seen more than once but under ten times. V gene TRBV11-3 combines with J gene TRBJ2-5; maybe TRBD1 (5 bases). The V gene's germline CDR1 is SGHNT and CDR2 YENEEA. The CDR3 has 15 amino acids. Between the trimmed V and J ends, which lost 1 base and 6 bases, there was a span of 15 bases. In DNA, the CDR3 is TGTGCCAGCAGCTTAGGGCAGGCAGGGTTAAAGACCCAGTACTTC. This encodes CASSLGQAGLKTQYF.

V and J are TRBV5-1 and TRBJ2-3, with a weak D call TRBD1 (6 bases). V was cut by 4 bases and J by 4 bases, with 16 bases left in between. The CDR3 consists of 15 residues. Germline V gene data show CDR1 as SGHRS and CDR2 as YFSETQ. As DNA, the CDR3 is TGCGCCAGCAGCCGACAGGAGACCGCCGCAGATACGCAGTATTTT. Translated, it gives CASSRQETAADTQYF. The whole variable domain, filled in from reference TRBV5-1 and TRBJ2-3, reads KAGVTQTPRYLIKTRGQQVTLSCSPISGHRSVSWYQQTPGQGLQFLFEYFSETQRNKGNFPGRFSGRQFSNSRSEMNVSTLELGDSALYLCASSRQETAADTQYFGPGTRLTVL.

The chain uses TRBV4-3 and TRBJ1-1; D is possibly TRBD1 (5 bases). Germline V lookup: CDR1 LGHNA, CDR2 YSLEER. There are 15 residues in the CDR3. The ends were cut back, 0 bases at V and 1 base at J, with 9 bases in the middle. This chain's CDR3 is CASSQEARANTEAFF. DNA for the CDR3: TGCGCCAGCAGCCAAGAGGCCAGGGCGAACACTGAAGCTTTCTTT.

This sequence joins TRBV6-5 and TRBJ1-2, with 7 positions matching TRBD1. The CDR3 spans 12 residues. Unmatched junction bases numbered 6, after V lost 6 bases and J lost 8 bases. Germline assignment: CDR1 MNHEY and CDR2 SVGAGI. The CDR3 DNA sequence: TGTGCCAGCAGCTTCGACAGGGTCGGCTACACCTTC. It is translated as CASSFDRVGYTF.

The gene calls are TRBV6-5 and TRBJ2-5, with D perhaps TRBD1 (5 bases). Germline V gives CDR1 MNHEY, CDR2 SVGAGI. This CDR3 contains 14 residues. The V end lost 6 bases, the J end lost 2 bases, and 13 bases lay between the germline ends. The CDR3 bases are TGTGCCAGCAGGGGCTCAGGGATTCAAGAGACCCAGTACTTC. It is translated as CASRGSGIQETQYF.

V usage is TRBV5-8 and J usage is TRBJ2-7; 8 nucleotides agree with TRBD1. The V and J ends lost 5 bases and 9 bases, in that order; junction bases with no gene match: 19. This CDR3 has 16 residues. Per germline, CDR1 SGHTS and CDR2 YDEGEE. The CDR3 loop reads CASRPGGGQGARRQYF. Written as DNA, the CDR3 is TGTGCCAGCAGACCTGGAGGGGGCCAGGGGGCGAGAAGGCAGTACTTC.

The chain couples TRBV24-1 to TRBJ2-5; a weak D match, TRBD2 (6 bases). There are 15 residues in the CDR3. V was pared by 5 bases and J by 2 bases, with 14 bases between. CDR1 KGHDR and CDR2 SFDVKD come from the germline V gene. CDR3 DNA sequence: TGTGCCACCAGTGGAGGAGGGGACGTACAAGAGACCCAGTACTTC. Translating gives CATSGGGDVQETQYF.

The chain links TRBV5-5 to TRBJ2-5; D is possibly TRBD1 (5 bases). Germline CDR1 reads SGHKS; CDR2 reads YYEKEE (reference sequence). Trimming removed 1 base from V and 4 bases from J, with 14 bases in between. This CDR3 is built from 15 residues. Here the CDR3 DNA reads TGTGCCAGCAGCTTGAGGGCAGGCAGGGTAGAGACCCAGTACTTC. This sequence encodes CASSLRAGRVETQYF.